The source of this T cell receptor beta chain is a study of OX40 agonist ivuxolimab in advanced cancers. Notes on the study in general: Several nonresponders also turned out to have low normalized T-cell clonal expansion.

A note on this clone: Its antigen is currently unknown.

The CDR3 contains 17 residues. Losses at the gene ends were 2 bases for V and 8 bases for J; bases not matched to a gene: 15. In germline, CDR1 is MGHDK, CDR2 SYGVNS. Sequencing used immunoSEQ multiplex PCR; TCRdb keeps in-frame clones, though not all of them. The table has about 25,000 clones, 85% seen once. The rearrangement joins TRBV25-1 to TRBJ1-2, with 9 bases lining up with TRBD1. The TCR originated in an adult with an advanced solid tumor such as melanoma, head and neck, liver or kidney cancer. This specimen was CD4+ or CD8+ T cells sorted from blood, taken in a trial of the OX40 agonist ivuxolimab. The CDR3 loop reads CASSERTGAILEGGYTF. CDR3 coding DNA: TGTGCCAGCAGTGAAAGGACAGGGGCCATCCTTGAAGGGGGCTACACCTTC.